Listed here are 32 T cell receptor beta chains from one sample, sequenced in a study of CD8 T cells in ankylosing spondylitis. Broader study findings: Among TCR beta sequences, a motif of several highly homologous variants appeared characteristic of ankylosing spondylitis blood.

Antigen specificity for these receptors is unknown. TCRdb fed the 5' RACE reads into MiXCR, producing one record per CDR3 protein. Of 750,000 to 850,000 distinct CDR3 sequences in the sample, around 11% were seen once. The sequenced material came from blood, either unsorted or a sorted T cell fraction (not recorded which). These receptors all come from a male donor with ankylosing spondylitis.

This clonotype was counted many times. This chain links TRBV29-1 with TRBJ2-1; no reliable D call. This CDR3 is 10 amino acids long. CDR1 and CDR2 from the germline V gene are SQVTM and ANQGSEA. V lost 3 bases, J lost 5 bases, and 2 bases lay in between. CDR3 in amino acids: CSVDDNEQFF. The DNA for the CDR3 is TGCAGCGTTGACGACAATGAGCAGTTCTTC.

This clonotype was recorded at least ten times. V and J are TRBV20-1 and TRBJ2-7; D is perhaps TRBD2 (5 bases). Trimming left V 4 bases short and J 0 bases short, with 7 bases between. The germline V gene encodes CDR1 DFQATT and CDR2 SNEGSKA (reference sequence). The CDR3 consists of 12 residues. The CDR3 sequence is CSATRDSYEQYF. The CDR3 DNA sequence: TGCAGTGCTACGAGGGACTCCTACGAGCAGTACTTC.

This clonotype was recorded a few times. The CDR3 DNA sequence: TGCAGTGCTGCGCCCGGGGACCAAGAGACCCAGTACTTC. Protein: CSAAPGDQETQYF. The V call is TRBV20-1, the J call TRBJ2-5; D may be TRBD2 (5 bases). CDR3 length: 13 amino acids. Germline-derived CDR1 and CDR2 are DFQATT and SNEGSKA (reference sequence). V gave up 5 bases and J gave up 0 bases, with 10 bases separating them.

The chain couples TRBV5-1 to TRBJ1-3; D gene ambiguous. The CDR3 loop spans 16 amino acids. Germline V gene data show CDR1 as SGHRS and CDR2 as YFSETQ. V lost 0 bases, J lost 4 bases, and 14 bases lay in between. The CDR3 sequence is CASSLGPPEVGNTIYF. CDR3 nucleotides: TGCGCCAGCAGCTTGGGCCCTCCCGAGGTGGGAAACACCATATATTTT. Full variable domain (missing parts from reference TRBV5-1 and TRBJ1-3): KAGVTQTPRYLIKTRGQQVTLSCSPISGHRSVSWYQQTPGQGLQFLFEYFSETQRNKGNFPGRFSGRQFSNSRSEMNVSTLELGDSALYLCASSLGPPEVGNTIYFGEGSWLTVV.

The V gene is TRBV6-1, the J gene TRBJ2-7; TRBD2 might be the D (6 bases). Between the trimmed V and J ends, which lost 5 bases and 6 bases, there was a span of 17 bases. The CDR3 runs to 14 residues. Germline-derived CDR1 and CDR2 are MNHNS and SASEGT. The CDR3 nucleotides read TGTGCCAGCAGTCCGACTAGTGGGTCGCGCGAGCAGTACTTC. It yields the protein CASSPTSGSREQYF.

The chain employs TRBV7-2 and TRBJ2-1, with a possible D match to TRBD2 (5 bases). This CDR3 comprises 14 residues. The germline gives CDR1 SGHTA, CDR2 FQGNSA. The V end lost 7 bases, the J end lost 0 bases, and 10 bases lay between the germline ends. In DNA, the CDR3 is TGTGCCAGCAACAGTGGGAGCTCCTACAATGAGCAGTTCTTC. Residues: CASNSGSSYNEQFF.

This clonotype was picked up a small number of times. This chain connects TRBV7-2 to TRBJ1-6; a weak D match, TRBD1 (6 bases). Trimming took 3 bases from V and 0 from J, leaving 9 bases between them. Germline lookup yields CDR1 SGHTA and CDR2 FQGNSA. The CDR3 has 16 amino acids. The CDR3 DNA reads as TGTGCCAGCAGCTTGAGGGGGAACTCCTATAATTCACCCCTCCACTTT. Translating gives CASSLRGNSYNSPLHF.

V usage is TRBV29-1 and J usage is TRBJ1-1; D is perhaps TRBD1 (6 bases). Trimming took off 4 bases at V and 7 bases at J, with 13 bases between the two ends. Germline CDR1 and CDR2: SQVTM and ANQGSEA. This CDR3 has 12 amino acids. CDR3 nucleotides: TGCAGCGTTGTAGACAGGCGGGATGAAGCTTTCTTT. Translation: CSVVDRRDEAFF.

This clonotype was seen many times. The chain couples TRBV20-1 to TRBJ1-5; D gene unclear. This CDR3 contains 13 residues. Germline V gene data show CDR1 as DFQATT and CDR2 as SNEGSKA (reference sequence). V dropped 2 bases and J dropped 3 bases, with 8 bases sitting between them. The CDR3 DNA sequence: TGCAGTGCTAGACAGGCCTTCAATCAGCCCCAGCATTTT. This sequence encodes CSARQAFNQPQHF.

This clonotype showed up just a few times. V gene TRBV20-1 combines with J gene TRBJ2-1; D may match TRBD1 or TRBD2 (5 bases each). Germline-derived CDR1 and CDR2 are DFQATT and SNEGSKA (reference sequence). Trimming left V 1 base short and J 6 bases short, with 25 bases between. The CDR3 length is 18 residues. The CDR3 region is CSARGVEGLVARGNEQFF. CDR3 bases: TGCAGTGCTAGAGGAGTTGAGGGCCTGGTTGCTAGGGGCAATGAGCAGTTCTTC.

Many counts were recorded for this clonotype. The genes are TRBV10-3 and TRBJ2-5; possible D gene TRBD2, 6 bases. The CDR3 contains 13 residues. V dropped 10 bases and J dropped 5 bases, with 17 bases sitting between them. Looked up from germline, CDR1 is ENHRY and CDR2 is SYGVKD. This CDR3 reads CATLWRVGETQYF. The CDR3 nucleotides read TGTGCCACCCTGTGGAGGGTAGGGGAGACCCAGTACTTC.

This clonotype was detected many times. The gene calls are TRBV29-1 and TRBJ2-7, with 11 bases fitting TRBD2. Germline loops: CDR1 SQVTM, CDR2 ANQGSEA. The CDR3 runs to 15 residues. The V segment lost 4 bases and the J segment 3 bases; nucleotides outside the gene matches: 8. The CDR3 loop is CSVGGLADTNYEQYF. CDR3 bases: TGCAGCGTTGGGGGACTAGCGGATACAAACTACGAGCAGTACTTC.

In this sample, this clonotype turned up many times. The rearrangement links TRBV5-4 to TRBJ1-1; possibly TRBD1 for D (6 bases). Germline V gives CDR1 SGHNT, CDR2 YYREEE (reference sequence). V was trimmed by 1 base and J by 2 bases, leaving 9 bases between them. This CDR3 contains 14 residues. The CDR3 nucleotides are TGTGCCAGCAGCTTGTGGGGGGCTAACACTGAAGCTTTCTTT. This translates into CASSLWGANTEAFF.

This clonotype was found a few times. The chain uses TRBV20-1 and TRBJ1-2; D call uncertain. The germline V and J ends were trimmed by 4 bases and 4 bases, with 16 bases remaining between them. CDR3 size: 14 residues. Looked up from germline, CDR1 is DFQATT and CDR2 is SNEGSKA (reference sequence). The CDR3 DNA is TGCAGTGCTACCAAAGGTCGCACCGCCTATGGCTACACCTTC. Amino acid sequence: CSATKGRTAYGYTF.

This chain connects TRBV5-6 to TRBJ2-5; TRBD1 agrees at 8 bases. The V segment lost 3 bases and the J segment 5 bases; nucleotides outside the gene matches: 12. The germline CDR1 and CDR2 sequences are SGHDT and YYEEEE. The CDR3 contains 16 residues. CDR3: CASSSEFGQGRETQYF. DNA for the CDR3: TGTGCCAGCAGCTCTGAGTTTGGACAGGGAAGGGAGACCCAGTACTTC.

This clonotype was seen more than once but under ten times. The chain links TRBV20-1 to TRBJ1-2, with TRBD1 identical over 8 bases. Per germline, CDR1 DFQATT and CDR2 SNEGSKA (reference sequence). V was pared by 6 bases and J by 4 bases, with 4 bases of the junction left unmatched. The CDR3 has 12 amino acids. CDR3 amino acids: CSADREPYGYTF. The CDR3 DNA follows: TGCAGTGCGGACAGGGAGCCCTATGGCTACACCTTC.

This clonotype was recorded many times. The rearrangement joins TRBV4-2 to TRBJ1-1, with D uncertain. Germline CDR1 and CDR2: LGHNA and YNFKEQ. V dropped 4 bases and J dropped 0 bases, with 12 bases sitting between them. This CDR3 is built from 15 residues. For the CDR3, the DNA is TGTGCCAGCAGCCCCCGGGAACTAATGAACACTGAAGCTTTCTTT. Its translation is CASSPRELMNTEAFF.

This chain uses TRBV20-1 with TRBJ2-1; tentatively, D is TRBD1 (5 bases). Trimming shortened V by 6 bases and J by 0 bases, and 9 bases separated the two germline ends. The CDR3 is 13 residues long. The germline V gene has CDR1 DFQATT and CDR2 SNEGSKA (reference sequence). The CDR3 sequence is CSAAGHSYNEQFF. Here the CDR3 DNA reads TGCAGTGCAGCAGGGCACTCCTACAATGAGCAGTTCTTC.

The CDR3 protein is CASTDNSPLHF. CDR3 coding DNA: TGTGCCAGCACCGATAATTCACCCCTCCACTTT. The chain uses TRBV28 and TRBJ1-6, with D unclear. Germline V gives CDR1 MDHEN, CDR2 SYDVKM. Trimming removed 7 bases from V and 5 bases from J, with 3 bases in between. The CDR3 is made up of 11 amino acids.

This clonotype was observed a handful of times. The gene calls are TRBV9 and TRBJ2-5; D remains unclear. The CDR3 loop spans 14 amino acids. CDR1 is SGDLS and CDR2 is YYNGEE in the germline V gene. Trimming shortened V by 0 bases and J by 0 bases, and 6 bases separated the two germline ends. The CDR3 loop is CASSVGHHQETQYF. In DNA, the CDR3 is TGTGCCAGCAGCGTAGGGCACCACCAAGAGACCCAGTACTTC.

The chain uses TRBV5-4 and TRBJ2-7; a weak D match, TRBD1 (5 bases). The CDR3 sequence is 15 residues long. Trimming removed 3 bases at V and 2 bases at J, with 15 bases between. Germline loops: CDR1 SGHNT, CDR2 YYREEE (reference sequence). CDR3 loop: CASSSDSGRAYEQYF. CDR3 DNA sequence: TGTGCCAGCAGCTCCGACAGTGGAAGGGCCTACGAGCAGTACTTC.

This clonotype was seen repeatedly, ten times or more. The J gene is TRBJ2-3, the V gene TRBV20-1, with D perhaps TRBD1 or TRBD2 (5 bases each). The CDR3 is 14 residues long. The germline V gene has CDR1 DFQATT and CDR2 SNEGSKA (reference sequence). The V gene lost 0 bases and the J gene lost 1 base, with 8 bases spanning the gap. CDR3 protein: CSARDRDGTDTQYF. In DNA, the CDR3 is TGCAGTGCTAGAGATCGGGACGGCACAGATACGCAGTATTTT.

This clonotype was counted a few times. This chain links TRBV4-2 with TRBJ1-5, with D perhaps matching TRBD1 (5 bases). The CDR3 extends over 15 amino acids. V lost 1 base to trimming and J lost 5 bases, with 12 bases between them. Germline CDR1 LGHNA, CDR2 YNFKEQ. This CDR3 is CASSQVQGGDQPQHF. The CDR3 nucleotides read TGTGCCAGCAGCCAAGTGCAGGGCGGGGATCAGCCCCAGCATTTT.

In this sample, this clonotype turned up a few times. The chain has TRBV5-1 and TRBJ2-5; D perhaps matches TRBD1 (6 bases). The V end was cut by 6 bases, the J end by 5 bases, with 14 bases between. The CDR3 runs to 13 residues. Germline V CDR1 and CDR2: SGHRS, YFSETQ. This CDR3 reads CASTLQGQETQYF. Written as DNA, the CDR3 is TGCGCCAGCACTCTACAGGGCCAGGAGACCCAGTACTTC.

This clonotype was counted between two and nine times. V is TRBV20-1 and J is TRBJ2-4; possibly TRBD1 for D (6 bases). Germline CDR1 DFQATT, CDR2 SNEGSKA (reference sequence). Between the trimmed V and J ends, which lost 6 bases and 0 bases, there was a span of 15 bases. The CDR3 runs to 15 residues. The chain's CDR3 is CSALGQLLAKNIQYF. CDR3 bases: TGCAGTGCACTTGGACAGCTTCTAGCCAAAAACATTCAGTACTTC.

This clonotype was observed a few times. The chain carries TRBV10-2 and TRBJ2-4; 7 bases fit TRBD1. The CDR3 length is 13 residues. Unmatched junction bases numbered 7, after V lost 6 bases and J lost 8 bases. CDR1 is WSHSY and CDR2 is SAAADI in the germline V gene. The CDR3 bases are TGCGCCAGCAGAGTTGACAGGGAAGACATTCAGTACTTC. Its protein is CASRVDREDIQYF.

This clonotype appeared many times. This chain joins TRBV29-1 and TRBJ2-1, with 9 bases that match TRBD2. Germline V lookup: CDR1 SQVTM, CDR2 ANQGSEA. Losses at the gene ends were 5 bases for V and 0 bases for J; bases not matched to a gene: 5. This CDR3 has 15 residues. As DNA, the CDR3 is TGCAGCGTTAGTCGACTAGCGGACTCCTACAATGAGCAGTTCTTC. It translates to CSVSRLADSYNEQFF.

The sample holds a few counts of this clonotype. The chain joins TRBV5-1 to TRBJ2-3; 9 nucleotides agree with TRBD1. The V segment lost 0 bases and the J segment 3 bases; nucleotides outside the gene matches: 2. Germline-derived CDR1 and CDR2 are SGHRS and YFSETQ. This CDR3 is built from 15 residues. In DNA, the CDR3 is TGCGCCAGCAGCTTGGCAGGGACAGGGACAGATACGCAGTATTTT. Its protein is CASSLAGTGTDTQYF.

This chain joins TRBV18 and TRBJ2-5; 10 positions agree with TRBD1. The CDR3 spans 14 residues. The V gene end was trimmed by 4 bases and the J gene end by 5 bases; junction bases not matched to a gene: 4. The germline V gene encodes CDR1 KGHSH and CDR2 LQKENI. The CDR3 protein is CASSLTDRGETQYF. The DNA of the CDR3 is TGTGCCAGCTCACTTACGGACAGGGGGGAGACCCAGTACTTC. The full variable domain, completed using reference TRBV18 and TRBJ2-5, is NAGVMQNPRHLVRRRGQEARLRCSPMKGHSHVYWYRQLPEEGLKFMVYLQKENIIDESGMPKERFSAEFPKEGPSILRIQQVVRGDSAAYFCASSLTDRGETQYFGPGTRLLVL.

This clonotype occurred a few times. DNA for the CDR3: TGTGCCAGCAGCTTACGATTGGGGAATGATGGCTACACCTTC. This translates into CASSLRLGNDGYTF. The gene calls are TRBV7-8 and TRBJ1-2; D gene unclear. This CDR3 has 14 residues. V dropped 2 bases and J dropped 6 bases, with 13 bases sitting between them. Germline CDR1 reads SGHVS; CDR2 reads FQNEAQ. Full variable domain (rest looked up from reference TRBV7-8 and TRBJ1-2): GAGVSQSPRYKVAKRGQDVALRCDPISGHVSLFWYQQALGQGPEFLTYFQNEAQLDKSGLPSDRFFAERPEGSVSTLKIQRTQQEDSAVYLCASSLRLGNDGYTFGSGTRLTVV.

The chain combines TRBV7-8 with TRBJ1-5, with D possibly matching TRBD1 (5 bases). There are 16 residues in the CDR3. V lost 4 bases and J lost 6, with 19 bases in between. CDR1 is SGHVS, CDR2 FQNEAQ, per germline. CDR3 loop: CASSSFPQGVGQPQHF. The DNA for the CDR3 is TGTGCCAGCAGCTCCTTCCCGCAGGGAGTTGGTCAGCCCCAGCATTTT.

This chain uses TRBV18 with TRBJ2-1, with D perhaps given as TRBD1 or TRBD2 (5 bases each). V was clipped by 3 bases and J by 8 bases, with 14 bases between them. The CDR3 covers 14 residues. Germline V lookup: CDR1 KGHSH, CDR2 LQKENI. The CDR3 here is CASSPSGDADEQFF. In nucleotides, the CDR3 is TGTGCCAGCTCACCTTCCGGGGACGCCGATGAGCAGTTCTTC. The full variable domain, in which reference TRBV18 and TRBJ2-1 provide the parts outside the CDR3, is NAGVMQNPRHLVRRRGQEARLRCSPMKGHSHVYWYRQLPEEGLKFMVYLQKENIIDESGMPKERFSAEFPKEGPSILRIQQVVRGDSAAYFCASSPSGDADEQFFGPGTRLTVL.